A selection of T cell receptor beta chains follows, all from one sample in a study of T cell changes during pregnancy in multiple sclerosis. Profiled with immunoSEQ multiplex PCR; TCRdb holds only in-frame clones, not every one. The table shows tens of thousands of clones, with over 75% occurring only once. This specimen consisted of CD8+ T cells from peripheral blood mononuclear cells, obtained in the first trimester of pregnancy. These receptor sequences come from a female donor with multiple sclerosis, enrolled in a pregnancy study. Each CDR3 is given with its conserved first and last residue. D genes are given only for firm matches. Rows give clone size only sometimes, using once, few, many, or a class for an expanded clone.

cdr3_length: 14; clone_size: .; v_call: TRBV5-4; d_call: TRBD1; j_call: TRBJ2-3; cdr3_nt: TGTGCCAGCAGCCTACAGGGGACAAAGGCGACGCAGTATTTT; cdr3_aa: CASSLQGTKATQYF
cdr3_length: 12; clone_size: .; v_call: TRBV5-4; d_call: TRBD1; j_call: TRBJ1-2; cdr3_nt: TGTGCCAGCAGCTTGGGCACAGGGGCGGCCGCCTTC; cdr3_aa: CASSLGTGAAAF
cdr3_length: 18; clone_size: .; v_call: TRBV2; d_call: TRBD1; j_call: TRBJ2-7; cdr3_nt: TGTGCCAGCAGCGCGACCAGGGAGGGACAGGGGAAGGACGACGAGCAGTACTTC; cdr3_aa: CASSATREGQGKDDEQYF
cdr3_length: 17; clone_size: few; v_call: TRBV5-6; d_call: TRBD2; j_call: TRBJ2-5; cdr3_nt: TGTGCCAGCAGCTTGCAGTGGGCTAGCGGGGAGGAAGAGACCCAGTACTTC; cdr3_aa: CASSLQWASGEEETQYF
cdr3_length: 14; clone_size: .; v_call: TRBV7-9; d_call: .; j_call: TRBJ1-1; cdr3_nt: TGTGCCAGCAGCTTAGGGAGGTGGGACACTGAAGCCTTCTTT; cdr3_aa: CASSLGRWDTEAFF
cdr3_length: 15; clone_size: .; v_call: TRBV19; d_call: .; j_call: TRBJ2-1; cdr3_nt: TGTGCCAGTAGTATAGTTCCAGGTTTCTACAATGAGCAGTTCTTC; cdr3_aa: CASSIVPGFYNEQFF
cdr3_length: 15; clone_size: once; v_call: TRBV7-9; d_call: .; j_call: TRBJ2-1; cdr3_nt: TGTGCCAGCAGCCCAGCGATGAGCTCCTACAATGAGCAGTTCTTC; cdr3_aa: CASSPAMSSYNEQFF
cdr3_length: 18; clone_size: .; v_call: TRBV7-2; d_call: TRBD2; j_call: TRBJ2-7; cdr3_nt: TGTGCCAGCAGCTGGGGACTAGCGGGAGAGTTGGGCTCCTACGAGCAGTACTTC; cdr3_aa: CASSWGLAGELGSYEQYF
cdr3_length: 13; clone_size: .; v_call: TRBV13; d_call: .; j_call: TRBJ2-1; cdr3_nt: TGTGCCAGCAGCTTAGGCGGTCTTTTTGAGCAGTTCTTC; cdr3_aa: CASSLGGLFEQFF
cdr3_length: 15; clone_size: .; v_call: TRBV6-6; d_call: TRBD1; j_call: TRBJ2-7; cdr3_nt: TGTGCCAGCAGTTACCGATTCGGACAGGGCTACGAGCAGTACTTC; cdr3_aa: CASSYRFGQGYEQYF
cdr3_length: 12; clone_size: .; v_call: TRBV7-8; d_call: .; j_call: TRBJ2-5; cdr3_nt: TGTGCCAGCAGCTACCTAAAAGAGACCCAGTACTTC; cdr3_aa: CASSYLKETQYF
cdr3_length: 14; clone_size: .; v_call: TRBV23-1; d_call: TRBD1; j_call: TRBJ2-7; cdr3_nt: TGCGCCAGCACCCCGGGACAGCAGCACTACGAGCAGTACTTC; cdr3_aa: CASTPGQQHYEQYF
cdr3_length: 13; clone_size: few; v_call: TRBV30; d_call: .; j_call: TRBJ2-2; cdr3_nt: TGTGCCTGGAGTGTAATCGAGACCGGGGAGCTGTTTTTT; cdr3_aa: CAWSVIETGELFF